Sequencing of this TCR beta chain was carried out in a study of spatial heterogeneity in lung cancer. Study as a whole: The mean occurrence of each unique TCR and UMI combination in raw reads exceeded nine. Overall study findings and caveats: Expanded alpha and beta TCR counts within tumors tracked tumor mutation counts.

As for time point: sample taken at primary tumor resection. Patients with untreated early-stage non-small cell lung cancer, numbering approximately 79, were the donors. This clonotype occurred many times. Antigen specificity is unknown. Each CDR3 protein gets one entry after TCRdb re-called the 5' RACE reads with MiXCR. This table has around 100,000 distinct CDR3 sequences, 4% to 4.5% appearing once. The sequence was obtained from a male donor with early-stage non-small cell lung cancer. Specimen: lung tumor tissue, collected at surgery.

CDR3 protein: CASSQNRGTPYTDTQYF. Here the CDR3 DNA reads TGTGCCAGCAGCCAGAACAGGGGCACACCATACACAGATACGCAGTATTTT. This chain links TRBV7-2 with TRBJ2-3, with 7 bases identical to TRBD1. J was trimmed by 2 bases and V by 5 bases; bases with no gene match: 13. The CDR3 has 17 amino acids. CDR1 is SGHTA and CDR2 is FQGNSA in the germline V gene.